This T cell receptor (beta chain) comes out of a study of T cell responses to AZD1222 COVID-19 vaccine. Points from the study as a whole: Clonal diversity was possibly underestimated, and white British individuals and females predominated among donors. Close to half of all spike-specific TCRs reportedly target regions of the variants that are unmutated.

The count of this clone is one. Antigen unknown. The data were produced by immunoSEQ multiplex PCR, yet TCRdb's version contains in-frame clones alone and is incomplete. The data show some 170,000 clones, just under 90% seen once. This clonotype was sampled from an adult who received the MenACWY meningococcal vaccine as a control. Sequenced material: peripheral blood, taken 28 days after the second dose of the MenACWY control vaccine.

The DNA for the CDR3 is TGTGCCAGCAGCCGTAGGGGGACCACTCAGGTAGATACGCAGTATTTT. Its translation: CASSRRGTTQVDTQYF. The chain uses TRBV7-2 and TRBJ2-3, with D perhaps TRBD1 (6 bases). This CDR3 has 16 amino acids. Trimming shortened V by 5 bases and J by 5 bases, and 20 bases separated the two germline ends. Germline CDR1 and CDR2: SGHTA and FQGNSA.